This is a list of T cell receptor beta chains from one sample in a study of T cell responses to AZD1222 COVID-19 vaccine. Here immunoSEQ multiplex PCR was the method, and the copy in TCRdb shows in-frame clones only, minus some. The sample lists tens of thousands of clones; around 80% were seen once. Specimen: peripheral blood, collected on day 0 of AZD1222 vaccination. The receptors were gathered from an adult in good health. Each CDR3 is given with its conserved first and last residue. D genes are given only for firm matches. A clone size is listed for some rows: how often the clone was seen (once, few, many), or a class if it is expanded.

abundance	d_gene	v_gene	j_gene	CDR3aa	CDR3nt
NA	NA	TRBV19	TRBJ1-2	CASSIADGVYGYTF	TGTGCCAGTAGTATTGCCGACGGGGTCTATGGCTACACCTTC
NA	NA	TRBV15	TRBJ2-6	CATSSRGSGANVLTF	TGTGCCACCAGCAGCAGGGGCTCTGGGGCCAACGTCCTGACTTTC
NA	NA	TRBV7-6	TRBJ2-2	CASSHTGRVNTGELFF	TGTGCCAGCAGCCATACGGGGAGAGTGAACACCGGGGAGCTGTTTTTT
NA	NA	TRBV7-2	TRBJ2-1	CASSLPGAAEQFF	TGTGCCAGCAGCTTACCGGGAGCGGCTGAGCAGTTCTTC
NA	NA	TRBV6-6	TRBJ1-2	CASSYSVGGQPYGYTF	TGTGCCAGCAGTTACTCGGTCGGGGGCCAGCCCTATGGCTACACCTTC
NA	TRBD1	TRBV7-8	TRBJ1-5	CASSPDRGPEQPQHF	TGTGCCAGCAGCCCTGACAGGGGGCCAGAGCAGCCCCAGCATTTT
NA	TRBD1	TRBV18	TRBJ2-5	CASSPRDSQETQYF	TGTGCCAGCTCACCCCGGGACAGCCAAGAGACCCAGTACTTC
NA	TRBD2	TRBV2	TRBJ2-1	CASSENQLAGGNNEQFF	TGTGCCAGCAGTGAAAACCAACTAGCGGGGGGCAACAATGAGCAGTTCTTC
NA	NA	TRBV6-2/TRBV6-3	TRBJ2-3	CASSAPLGGSGGTDTQYF	TGTGCCAGCAGTGCACCCCTCGGGGGATCTGGGGGCACAGATACGCAGTATTTT
NA	NA	TRBV27	TRBJ1-5	CASSYFGGGNQPQHF	TGTGCCAGCAGTTACTTCGGCGGGGGCAATCAGCCCCAGCATTTT
once	NA	TRBV3-1/TRBV3-2	TRBJ1-1	CASSQNPVEAFF	TGTGCCAGCAGCCAAAACCCTGTTGAAGCTTTCTTT
once	NA	TRBV5-6	TRBJ2-3	CASSLTSWSDTQYF	TGTGCCAGCAGCTTGACCAGTTGGTCAGATACGCAGTATTTT
NA	TRBD1	TRBV5-6	TRBJ2-1	CASSLTGGRNEQFF	TGTGCCAGCAGCTTGACAGGGGGGAGGAATGAGCAGTTCTTC
few	TRBD2	TRBV6-5	TRBJ2-3	CASSYSQAGTDTQYF	TGTGCCAGCAGTTACTCGCAAGCGGGAACAGATACGCAGTATTTT
NA	NA	TRBV11-2	TRBJ2-1	CASSSETAFPYNEQFF	TGTGCCAGCAGCTCAGAGACAGCTTTCCCCTACAATGAGCAGTTCTTC
NA	NA	TRBV6-1	TRBJ2-7	CASSDEGGYEQYF	TGTGCCAGCAGTGATGAGGGTGGCTACGAGCAGTACTTC
few	TRBD2	TRBV11-3	TRBJ2-2	CASSFGLAANTGELFF	TGTGCCAGCAGCTTTGGCCTAGCGGCGAACACCGGGGAGCTGTTTTTT
NA	NA	TRBV2	TRBJ2-1	CASSDAGVLYNEQFF	TGTGCCAGCAGTGATGCCGGGGTCCTCTACAATGAGCAGTTCTTC
NA	TRBD1	TRBV4-1	TRBJ2-2	CASSHLQGASNTGELFF	TGCGCCAGCAGCCATCTACAGGGGGCCTCTAACACCGGGGAGCTGTTTTTT
NA	TRBD2	TRBV28	TRBJ2-3	CASSPQTSGVTDTQYF	TGTGCCAGCAGTCCCCAGACTAGCGGGGTGACAGATACGCAGTATTTT
NA	NA	TRBV4-1	TRBJ1-2	CASSQVGGSYGYTF	TGCGCCAGCAGCCAAGTGGGGGGGAGCTATGGCTACACCTTC
NA	TRBD1	TRBV5-1	TRBJ2-7	CASSPRDRLYEQYF	TGCGCCAGCAGCCCCCGGGACAGGTTGTACGAGCAGTACTTC
NA	TRBD2	TRBV9	TRBJ2-7	CASSANRGTSGNYEQYF	TGTGCCAGCAGCGCGAACCGCGGGACTAGCGGCAACTACGAGCAGTACTTC
NA	TRBD2	TRBV7-8	TRBJ2-5	CASSLLAGGGETQYF	TGTGCCAGCAGCCTGCTAGCGGGGGGAGGTGAGACCCAGTACTTC
NA	NA	TRBV4-2	TRBJ2-7	CASSPPRQAYEQYF	TGTGCCAGCAGCCCCCCCCGGCAGGCCTACGAGCAGTACTTC
NA	TRBD2	TRBV18	TRBJ2-7	CASSPQLIAGTYEQYF	TGTGCCAGCTCACCCCAACTCATAGCGGGAACCTACGAGCAGTACTTC
NA	NA	TRBV2	TRBJ1-2	CAAGRANYGYTF	TGTGCCGCCGGCCGCGCTAACTATGGCTACACCTTC
NA	TRBD1	TRBV5-5	TRBJ1-3	CASSSDRASGNTIYF	TGTGCCAGCAGCTCCGACAGGGCCTCTGGAAACACCATATATTTT
NA	NA	TRBV5-1	TRBJ1-2	CASSPGRGYGYTF	TGCGCCAGCAGCCCTGGGAGGGGATATGGCTACACCTTC
NA	NA	TRBV4-1	TRBJ2-3	CASSQATDTQYF	TGCGCCAGCAGCCAAGCCACAGATACGCAGTATTTT
many	TRBD1	TRBV9	TRBJ1-5	CASSSQGTGNQPQHF	TGTGCCAGCAGTTCACAGGGGACCGGCAATCAGCCCCAGCATTTT
once	TRBD1	TRBV7-8	TRBJ2-7	CASSLALDRVWIDEQYF	TGTGCCAGCAGCTTAGCCCTTGACAGGGTCTGGATCGACGAGCAGTACTTC
NA	NA	TRBV11-2	TRBJ1-1	CASSFGAVAGANTEAFF	TGTGCCAGCAGCTTTGGAGCCGTGGCAGGGGCGAACACTGAAGCTTTCTTT
NA	TRBD2	TRBV24-1	TRBJ2-1	CATTATSGGENEQFF	TGTGCCACCACTGCGACTAGCGGGGGGGAAAATGAGCAGTTCTTC
NA	TRBD1	TRBV3-1/TRBV3-2	TRBJ1-2	CASSQDWDSPYGYTF	TGTGCCAGCAGCCAAGATTGGGACAGTCCCTATGGCTACACCTTC
NA	TRBD2	TRBV3-1/TRBV3-2	TRBJ2-7	CASSQVSPGLERRYF	TGTGCCAGCAGCCAAGTCTCCCCGGGACTAGAGAGGCGGTACTTC
NA	NA	TRBV11-2	TRBJ1-2	CASSLDFGSEGSF	TGTGCCAGCAGCTTAGACTTCGGTTCCGAGGGGTCCTTC
NA	TRBD2	TRBV7-6	TRBJ2-5	CASSLGTSGRGGQETQYF	TGTGCCAGCAGCTTAGGGACTAGCGGGAGGGGTGGTCAAGAGACCCAGTACTTC
NA	NA	TRBV4-1	TRBJ1-6	CASSQGRSSYNSPLHF	TGCGCCAGCAGCCAAGGGCGGAGCTCCTATAATTCACCCCTCCACTTT
NA	NA	TRBV10-3	TRBJ2-3	CAIRTGSKGDTQYF	TGTGCCATCAGGACCGGTTCCAAGGGAGATACGCAGTATTTT
NA	NA	TRBV4-1	TRBJ1-1	CASSQARNTEAFF	TGCGCCAGCAGCCAAGCCAGGAACACTGAAGCTTTCTTT
few	NA	TRBV21-1	TRBJ2-5	CASSKGFCPAGKYQETQYF	TGTGCCAGCAGCAAAGGTTTCTGCCCAGCGGGAAAGTACCAAGAGACCCAGTACTTC
NA	NA	TRBV6-5	TRBJ1-1	CASSPGGGTEAFF	TGTGCCAGCAGTCCCGGGGGGGGCACTGAAGCTTTCTTT
NA	TRBD1	TRBV6-5	TRBJ1-5	CASSGTGENQPQHF	TGTGCCAGCAGCGGGACAGGGGAGAATCAGCCCCAGCATTTT
few	TRBD1	TRBV9	TRBJ2-5	CASSVGGTDRAETQYF	TGTGCCAGCAGCGTAGGAGGGACAGACAGGGCGGAGACCCAGTACTTC
NA	TRBD2	TRBV19	TRBJ2-5	CASSIDPAGGQETQYF	TGTGCCAGTAGTATAGATCCGGCGGGGGGTCAAGAGACCCAGTACTTC
few	NA	TRBV5-1	TRBJ1-4	CASSPWTMAEKLFF	TGCGCCAGCAGCCCTTGGACAATGGCCGAAAAACTGTTTTTT
NA	TRBD1	TRBV6-1	TRBJ1-1	CASSENDENRGTFF	TGTGCCAGCAGTGAAAACGATGAAAACAGGGGGACTTTCTTT
NA	NA	TRBV2	TRBJ1-2	CASSEGPSASYTF	TGTGCCAGCAGTGAGGGACCCTCGGCAAGCTACACCTTC